Shown below are 17 T cell receptor beta chains from a single sample sequenced in a study of blood T cells in healthy people across ages. Sample-barcoded 5' priming and a J-beta primer mix drove a second PCR of about 7 to 12 cycles. TCRdb redid the calling of the 5' RACE reads with MiXCR, one entry per CDR3 protein. This table has around 650,000 distinct CDR3 sequences, 40% to 50% appearing once. The sequencing sample was made of blood. The receptors shown here come from a man at least 80 years old in good health.

The chain employs TRBV7-2 and TRBJ2-1; D is uncertain. Germline V CDR1 and CDR2: SGHTA, FQGNSA. V shed 5 bases and J shed 6 bases, with 14 bases lying between them. There are 14 residues in the CDR3. CDR3 sequence reads: CASSVMTLINEQFF. The CDR3 bases are TGTGCCAGCAGCGTCATGACTCTAATCAATGAGCAGTTCTTC.

The chain couples TRBV12-3 or TRBV12-4 to TRBJ2-5; TRBD2 agrees at 15 bases. The J call may be incorrect, as the DNA end agrees better with TRBJ2-7. The CDR3 is 16 amino acids. The CDR3 nucleotides read TGTGCCAGCAGTTCCCGGACTAGCGGGGGGGCGTACGAGCAGTACTTC. Protein sequence: CASSSRTSGGAYEQYF.

The chain combines TRBV9 with TRBJ2-3, with D unresolved. Germline CDR1 and CDR2: SGDLS and YYNGEE. This CDR3 spans 15 amino acids. V lost 4 bases and J lost 2, with 14 bases in between. The CDR3 DNA follows: TGTGCCAGCAGCCCTCCCCGGGTCTCCACAGATACGCAGTATTTT. It codes for CASSPPRVSTDTQYF.

The chain joins TRBV29-1 to TRBJ2-6, with 7 bases aligning to TRBD1. The germline V gene encodes CDR1 SQVTM and CDR2 ANQGSEA. This CDR3 is built from 14 residues. Trimming cost V 7 bases and J 8 bases; bases outside gene matches: 11. CDR3 sequence reads: CSARQGLGTNVLTF. Written as DNA, the CDR3 is TGCAGCGCCAGACAGGGTTTGGGGACCAACGTCCTGACTTTC.

V is TRBV20-1 and J is TRBJ1-6, with D maybe TRBD1 (5 bases). Trimming removed 1 base from V and 4 bases from J, with 14 bases in between. This CDR3 contains 16 residues. CDR1 is DFQATT and CDR2 is SNEGSKA in the germline V gene (reference sequence). The chain's CDR3 is CSARVPGSRYNSPLHF. DNA for the CDR3: TGCAGTGCTAGAGTCCCAGGGTCCAGGTATAATTCACCCCTCCACTTT.

The chain recombines TRBV7-9 with TRBJ2-5; no firm D call. The germline V gene encodes CDR1 SEHNR and CDR2 FQNEAQ (reference sequence). Trimming took off 2 bases at V and 11 bases at J, with 9 bases between the two ends. The CDR3 totals 11 residues. CDR3 sequence reads: CASSLTRAQYF. In DNA form, the CDR3 reads TGTGCCAGCAGCTTAACAAGGGCGCAGTACTTC. Drawing the rest from reference TRBV7-9 and TRBJ2-5, the complete variable domain is DTGVSQNPRHKITKRGQNVTFRCDPISEHNRLYWYRQTLGQGPEFLTYFQNEAQLEKSRLLSDRFSAERPKGSFSTLEIQRTEQGDSAMYLCASSLTRAQYFGPGTRLLVL.

V is TRBV12-5 and J is TRBJ2-3; D is ambiguous. The germline V gene encodes CDR1 LGHNT and CDR2 FRNRAP. The CDR3 contains 14 residues. V was cut by 1 base and J by 4 bases, with 9 bases left in between. CDR3 coding DNA: TGTGCTAGTGGTTTGGGGGCCGAAGCAGATACGCAGTATTTT. Translation: CASGLGAEADTQYF.

This clonotype has a handful of counts. This chain uses TRBV5-1 with TRBJ2-7, with D tentatively TRBD1 (8 bases). The germline V gene encodes CDR1 SGHRS and CDR2 YFSETQ. The V and J ends lost 5 bases and 1 base respectively, with 16 bases between them. The CDR3 loop spans 15 amino acids. The CDR3 sequence: CASRPDREGSYEQYF. CDR3 DNA sequence: TGCGCCAGCAGGCCGGACAGGGAGGGATCCTACGAGCAGTACTTC.

This clonotype was counted a few times. This chain uses TRBV3-1 with TRBJ2-7; TRBD1 aligns across 9 bases. Gene TRBJ2-1 matches the end of the DNA better, so the J call may be wrong. The CDR3 is 12 residues long. Per the germline V gene, CDR1 is LGHDT and CDR2 is YNNKEL (reference sequence). This CDR3 reads CASRRQGDEQFF. The CDR3 DNA is TGTGCCAGCAGACGACAGGGGGACGAGCAGTTCTTC.

V gene TRBV12-5 combines with J gene TRBJ1-3; weak D call: TRBD1 (5 bases). The V end lost 6 bases, the J end lost 4 bases, and 10 bases lay between the germline ends. CDR1 is LGHNT, CDR2 FRNRAP, per germline. This CDR3 region has 13 residues. DNA for the CDR3: TGTGCTAGTGGCCCAGGGTTCGGAAACACCATATATTTT. Translation gives CASGPGFGNTIYF. The complete variable domain, with remaining parts taken from reference TRBV12-5 and TRBJ1-3, reads DARVTQTPRHKVTEMGQEVTMRCQPILGHNTVFWYRQTMMQGLELLAYFRNRAPLDDSGMPKDRFSAEMPDATLATLKIQPSEPRDSAVYFCASGPGFGNTIYFGEGSWLTVV.

The chain couples TRBV6-2 or TRBV6-3 to TRBJ2-1; tentative D call: TRBD2 (5 bases). CDR3 size: 19 residues. Germline CDR1 is MNHEY and CDR2 is SVGEGT. The V and J ends lost 5 bases and 0 bases respectively, with 23 bases between them. The CDR3 DNA reads as TGTGCCAGCAGTAAGGGCGCTAAGGGAGCGGCAAGCTCCTACAATGAGCAGTTCTTC. Translation: CASSKGAKGAASSYNEQFF.

J is TRBJ2-1 and V is TRBV24-1; 10 nucleotides agree with TRBD2. Germline assignment: CDR1 KGHDR and CDR2 SFDVKD. This CDR3 has 17 residues. Unmatched junction bases numbered 10, after V lost 2 bases and J lost 7 bases. In nucleotides, the CDR3 is TGTGCCACCAGTGATTGGGGCCTAGCGGGAGAGGAAAATGAGCAGTTCTTC. Protein product: CATSDWGLAGEENEQFF.

V gene TRBV15 combines with J gene TRBJ2-5, with D possibly called TRBD1 or TRBD2 (6 bases each). This CDR3 has 14 amino acids. The germline gives CDR1 LNHNV, CDR2 YYDKDF (reference sequence). The V end lost 5 bases, the J end lost 5 bases, and 15 bases lay between the germline ends. The CDR3 bases are TGTGCCACCAGCGTTGGAAGGGGGAGGGAGACCCAGTACTTC. Its translation is CATSVGRGRETQYF.

This clonotype was found a few times. This chain uses TRBV5-1 with TRBJ2-5; D perhaps matches TRBD2 (8 bases). Germline V CDR1 and CDR2: SGHRS, YFSETQ. The germline V and J ends were trimmed by 0 bases and 4 bases, with 16 bases remaining between them. The CDR3 spans 16 residues. CDR3: CASSLEGTRGRETQYF. In nucleotides, the CDR3 is TGCGCCAGCAGCTTGGAGGGGACTAGGGGGCGAGAGACCCAGTACTTC. The whole variable domain, filled in from reference TRBV5-1 and TRBJ2-5, reads KAGVTQTPRYLIKTRGQQVTLSCSPISGHRSVSWYQQTPGQGLQFLFEYFSETQRNKGNFPGRFSGRQFSNSRSEMNVSTLELGDSALYLCASSLEGTRGRETQYFGPGTRLLVL.

This clonotype was counted only a few times. The chain carries TRBV11-2 and TRBJ2-4, with 9 bases identical to TRBD2. There are 14 residues in the CDR3. The V gene's germline CDR1 is SGHAT and CDR2 FQNNGV. V gave up 2 bases and J gave up 13 bases; unmatched junction bases: 9. In DNA form, the CDR3 reads TGTGCCAGCAGCTTACTAGCGGGGAGGTATGAGCAGTACTTC. Amino acid sequence: CASSLLAGRYEQYF.

This clonotype appeared a few times. The CDR3 loop is CASSFTRDSPYNEQYF. Here the CDR3 DNA reads TGTGCCAGCAGTTTTACACGGGACAGTCCCTACAATGAGCAGTACTTC. V usage is TRBV27 and J usage is TRBJ2-5, with 7 positions matching TRBD1. Trimming took 3 bases from V and 11 from J; bases not matched to a gene: 18. The CDR3 is made up of 16 amino acids. Germline CDR1 reads MNHEY; CDR2 reads SMNVEV (reference sequence).

The chain combines TRBV6-5 with TRBJ2-4, with 8 bases that match TRBD2. Trimming removed 6 bases from V and 5 bases from J; junction bases left unmatched: 9. This CDR3 comprises 15 residues. Germline CDR1 and CDR2: MNHEY and SVGAGI. The CDR3 nucleotides are TGTGCCAGCAGACCCCTAGCGGGCTCTCAAAACATTCAGTACTTC. This gives the protein CASRPLAGSQNIQYF.